This section outlines one T cell receptor beta chain sequence together with its context. It has no known antigen specificity. One junction end does not reproduce the germline sequence, and a read error may be involved. Library preparation was by the immunoSEQ multiplex PCR assay. Regarding the original processing steps: A statistical classification framework was built to diagnose cytomegalovirus status from the catalog of TCR beta chain sequences. Drawn from immuneACCESS, this table holds only the in-frame rearrangements with V and J called that TCRdb kept. Clones are partly lost; checked studies trace under half to an unresolved V gene and leave the rest unexplained. V and J calls plus clone size are reproduced from that table; the DNA served to infer D and trimming. This sample comprises 65,000 to 80,000 clones, approximately 95% of them detected only once. The ten largest clonotypes hold approximately 2.1% of the sample.

Separate from the roughly 700-subject first cohort, the validation cohort of 90 to 150 subjects was the group to which the donors belonged. This specimen belongs to a study of cytomegalovirus exposure and HLA in healthy donors (dated by TCRdb to about 2017). At the level of the whole study: The roughly 650 repertoires of the first cohort and the 95 to 150 validation repertoires were produced on the same platform, according to a later analysis. The study was designed to test whether signatures of past pathogen exposure could be identified by cataloging public T cell receptors. Besides the first cohort of around 670 subjects, a separate validation cohort made up of some 110 different subjects was used. To predict cytomegalovirus infection status, the study brought together high-throughput TCR immunosequencing, statistical association of individual TCRs with disease status, and machine learning. General conclusions and limits of the study: The classifier was reported to diagnose cytomegalovirus status with high specificity and sensitivity in both the original cohort and the validation cohort. Subsequent analysis determined that TCRs grouped into clusters in the first cohort also showed a tendency toward co-occurrence across the 120 or so validation repertoires, and approximately 94% of cluster scores exceeded 0. The authors suggested that the approach could potentially be extended to other disease states and immunological phenotypes. All 120 or so repertoires were used to score co-occurrence in the validation cohort in a later analysis, because that analysis had no HLA typing for the cohort. While some public TCRs were present in many individuals, most TCR sequences turned up only very rarely across donors. In vitro tests confirmed that a few of the cytomegalovirus-associated TCR beta chains recognize cytomegalovirus antigens. A total of 150 to 200 TCR beta chains were listed by the study as associated with cytomegalovirus.

CDR1 and CDR2 are drawn from the germline V gene (reference sequence): SEHNR, FQNEAQ. Spanning cysteine to phenylalanine, the CDR3 consists of 14 amino acids. Solely the CDR3 DNA is kept, with 42 bases framed from the first base. Here the chain combines TRBV7-9 and TRBJ1-2; 9 of the junction bases match TRBD1. Sequencing was done on a sample of PBMCs. The sequence was collected from a woman aged 18-30 years in good health and CMV-seronegative. The CDR3 region has the sequence CASSLGQGVGQSFF. The base sequence is TGTGCCAGCAGCTTAGGACAGGGGGTCGGGCAGTCTTTCTTC.